The entry below gives a single T cell receptor beta chain sequence along with its context. Sequencing of TCR beta drew on CD8+ and CD4+ T cells from blood. Negative isolation yielded the CD8+ and CD4+ T cells, while FACS enriched the TEMRA cells. The data are from a study of CD8 T cells in Susac syndrome. Random hexamers were used to reverse transcribe the RNA input (about 0.5 to 1 ug). The immunoSEQ assay covered 54 Vbeta and 13 Jbeta segments for CDR3. TCRdb reprocessed the immunoSEQ multiplex PCR reads with MiXCR, giving one entry per CDR3 protein. The sample has 400,000 to 550,000 distinct CDR3 sequences; more than 80% are singletons. V was shortened by 5 bases and J by 5 bases, with 11 bases between the two germline ends. Germline CDR1 SGHTA, CDR2 FQGTGA. CDR3 size: 13 residues.

The chain combines TRBV7-3 with TRBJ2-3; D is ambiguous. The TCR was taken from a human donor with multiple sclerosis. The sequencing sample was made of CD8+ T cells from PBMCs. CDR3 DNA sequence: TGTGCCAGCAGCCTCTCCAATGGAGATACGCAGTATTTT. Translation gives CASSLSNGDTQYF.